These T cell receptor beta chains were read from a single sample in a study of T cells in Graves' hyperthyroidism and ophthalmopathy. One entry per CDR3 protein, called by TCRdb with MiXCR from the multiplex PCR reads. This sample has more than 500,000 distinct CDR3 sequences, with 46% found just once. Specimen: peripheral blood or thyroid tissue (not recorded which). Every receptor here comes from an adult woman with Graves' disease, either hyperthyroidism or ophthalmopathy (not recorded which). Each CDR3 is given with its conserved first and last residue. Each record gives: V gene, J gene, clone size, D gene, CDR3 DNA, CDR3 protein. D genes are given only for firm matches. Clone size is stated in some rows and not others, as once, few, many or a class when expanded.

TRBV7-9,TRBJ1-2,.,.,TGTGCCAGCAGCTTAATGGCCGCGTCCTATGGCTACACCTTC,CASSLMAASYGYTF
TRBV5-1,TRBJ1-1,.,TRBD1,TGCGCCAGCAGCAATCGACAGGGGGACGGGGACACTGAAGCTTTCTTT,CASSNRQGDGDTEAFF
TRBV2,TRBJ1-5,few,.,TGTGCCAGCTTTGGGCAGGTCGGTCAGCCCCAGCATTTT,CASFGQVGQPQHF
TRBV2,TRBJ2-5,once,TRBD2,TGTGCCAGCAACACACTAGCGGGTTCCGAGACCCAGTACTTC,CASNTLAGSETQYF
TRBV7-2,TRBJ2-7,few,TRBD2,TGTGCCAGCAGCTTAGCACTAGCGGGAGTGGGGGAGCAGTACTTC,CASSLALAGVGEQYF
TRBV11-2,TRBJ2-7,few,.,TGTGCCAGCAGCTTAGTGAGCCGCGAGCAGTACTTC,CASSLVSREQYF
TRBV19,TRBJ1-1,once,.,TGTGCCAGTATGAGGGCAGCCCTTGTCTTCACTGAAGCTTTCTTT,CASMRAALVFTEAFF
TRBV20-1,TRBJ2-7,.,.,TGCAGTGCTCCTCGGACTCCGAGAAGCTCCTACGAGCAGTACTTC,CSAPRTPRSSYEQYF
TRBV7-2,TRBJ1-1,.,.,TGTGCCAGCAGTCGCCCCTTAGACACTGAAGCTTTCTTT,CASSRPLDTEAFF
TRBV5-4,TRBJ2-5,.,.,TGTGCCAGCAGCGTCCGCCTGGGGGTAGTTGAGACCCAGTACTTC,CASSVRLGVVETQYF
TRBV15,TRBJ2-5,few,TRBD2,TGTGCCACCAGCAATCTTAGCGGGAGCTATTTGGTGGCCCAGTACTTC,CATSNLSGSYLVAQYF
TRBV2,TRBJ2-7,.,.,TGTGCCAGCAGGGAGGCAGAGTACGAGCAGTACTTC,CASREAEYEQYF
TRBV29-1,TRBJ2-6,.,.,TGCAGCGTTGCGGGGCAGGGGAAAGGGGCCAACGTCCTGACTTTC,CSVAGQGKGANVLTF
TRBV5-1,TRBJ1-1,.,.,TGCGCCAGCAGCTTGGCCCAGCGGGCAGGGACTTCTGAAGCTTTCTTT,CASSLAQRAGTSEAFF
TRBV2,TRBJ1-5,.,.,TGTGCCAGCAGTTCCCGAGCGGTGTTCCAGCCCCAGCATTTT,CASSSRAVFQPQHF
TRBV29-1,TRBJ2-6,many,.,TGCAGCGTTGAAGAATGGTTGGGAGGACTGTTCTCTGGGGCCAACGTCCTGACTTTC,CSVEEWLGGLFSGANVLTF
TRBV3-1,TRBJ1-2,.,TRBD1,TGTGCCAGCAGCCGAACCTGGGACAGCAGCTATGGCTACACCTTC,CASSRTWDSSYGYTF
TRBV15,TRBJ1-2,.,TRBD1,TGTGCCACCAGCAGAGCCGGGACAGTTGATGGCTACACCTTC,CATSRAGTVDGYTF
TRBV20-1,TRBJ2-3,few,.,TGCAGTGCTAGAGCGGGAGCCACAGATACGCAGTATTTT,CSARAGATDTQYF
TRBV7-2,TRBJ1-6,.,TRBD1,TGTGCCAGCAGCTTCGGGGACAGGAATTCACCCCTCCACTTT,CASSFGDRNSPLHF